This T cell receptor beta chain appears in the sequencing data of a study of blood T cells in healthy people across ages. This clonotype was counted many times. Its target is unknown. Broader study findings: Naive and antigen-experienced cells could not be conclusively compared, given unsorted PBMCs. Diversity figures based on one million T cells were deemed too low.

The CDR3 runs 14 residues. CDR1 MNHNS and CDR2 SASEGT come from the germline V gene. Trimming took off 3 bases at V and 2 bases at J, with 11 bases between the two ends. A J-beta primer mix and a sample-barcoded 5' primer were used in a second PCR of roughly 6 to 12 cycles. TCRdb reprocessed the 5' RACE reads via MiXCR and lists one record per CDR3 protein. The table records 800,000 to 950,000 distinct CDR3 sequences, approximately 32% of them present only once. These data were likewise used in another study, on T cells of mothers and their children. That work states: Samples were provided by three healthy Caucasian mothers and their six children. Mothers gave over 8 million TCR beta CDR3 reads each, and children 3 million to 3.5 million each.

Sequenced input: blood. This TCR was recovered from a woman aged 35 to 49 in good health. J is TRBJ2-7 and V is TRBV6-1, with D possibly TRBD2 on 5 matching bases. This CDR3 is CASSEEVPPYEQYF. The CDR3, as DNA: TGTGCCAGCAGTGAGGAGGTCCCACCCTACGAGCAGTACTTC.